This TCR beta chain derives from a study of cytomegalovirus exposure and HLA in healthy donors. Study conclusions and caveats: The study put 150 or so TCR beta chains on its list as cytomegalovirus-associated. As immune exposure information, only CMV serostatus was available. As was reported, the HLA-A and HLA-B alleles of most subjects were accurately predicted from TCR beta sequences. HLA alleles showed associations with 15,000 to 20,000 TCR beta sequences in a later analysis, at a 0.05 false discovery rate.

Vbeta (60) and Jbeta (13) primers were used in the PCR. The protocol was immunoSEQ multiplex PCR, while the TCRdb copy is restricted to in-frame clones and leaves out a portion. The table shows some 200,000 clones, with approximately 70% occurring only once. On this clone: Its antigen is not identified.

The sequenced sample was PBMCs. The source is a man in his forties in good health and CMV-seropositive.

CDR3 sequence (DNA): TGCAGCGTTGAAGAGGCAGGGGCCTATGGCTACACCTTC. Amino acid sequence: CSVEEAGAYGYTF. V and J are TRBV29-1 and TRBJ1-2, with D possibly TRBD1 on 6 matching bases. Trimming removed 0 bases at V and 4 bases at J, with 9 bases between. Germline V gene lookup returns CDR1 SQVTM and CDR2 ANQGSEA. CDR3 length: 13 amino acids. Filled out from reference TRBV29-1 and TRBJ1-2, the complete variable domain reads SAVISQKPSRDICQRGTSLTIQCQVDSQVTMMFWYRQQPGQSLTLIATANQGSEATYESGFVIDKFPISRPNLTFSTLTVSNMSPEDSSIYLCSVEEAGAYGYTFGSGTRLTVV.